This T cell receptor beta chain was retrieved from a study of cytomegalovirus exposure and HLA in healthy donors. Study-wide results and caveats: Upon later analysis, TCR association rates were observed to vary by HLA locus, being highest for DRB1 and lowest for HLA-C.

For this clone: Its specificity is unknown.

PCR employed 60 Vbeta and 13 Jbeta primers. TCRdb's copy holds only in-frame clones and misses some; the assay was immunoSEQ multiplex PCR. In the table there are approximately 92,000 clones, 60% to 80% of which are singletons. V dropped 2 bases and J dropped 4 bases, with 18 bases sitting between them. The CDR3 sequence is 17 residues long. Germline V lookup: CDR1 SEHNR, CDR2 FQNEAQ (reference sequence). As for the donors, each was a healthy bone marrow donor. The chain has TRBV7-9 and TRBJ1-5; D might be TRBD1 (5 bases). The sample taken for sequencing was PBMCs. The sequence was obtained from a man between 50 and 59 years old in good health and CMV-seropositive. In DNA form, the CDR3 reads TGTGCCAGCAGCTTAACGCCAGGAGGGGTTGGAAATCAGCCCCAGCATTTT. Its translation is CASSLTPGGVGNQPQHF.